This T cell receptor (beta chain) was obtained from a study of vaccination and CD4 T cells after COVID-19 (dated by TCRdb to about 2022). Study-wide context: Every convalescent patient had a positive nasal swab PCR test for SARS-CoV-2, with mild disease in 9 or 10 patients and severe disease in one. The convalescent cohort comprised six males and four females, including two Hispanic individuals, seven Caucasians, two Asians and one multiracial person. Two doses of either the Pfizer-BioNTech BNT162b2 vaccine (n=8) or the Moderna mRNA-1273 vaccine (n=2) were administered to participants. Post-COVID blood samples were collected from convalescent patients a median of about 92 days after diagnosis, with a range of about 30 to 161 days. Post-vaccine blood samples were taken a median of about 70 days after the second vaccine dose, with a range of roughly 13 to 250 days. Overlapping spike peptide pools from SARS-CoV-2 and from the common cold coronaviruses HCoV-NL63, HCoV-OC43 and HCoV-229E were used as culture stimuli. As controls, cultures received a CEFX viral epitope pool (the positive control), an HIV-1 Nef peptide pool (the negative control), or no peptide at all. In 10 COVID-19 convalescent patients and 4 infection-naive healthy vaccine recipients, the spike-specific CD4+ TCR repertoire before mRNA vaccination was compared with the repertoire after mRNA vaccination. Overall study results and their limits: In convalescent patients, a median approximately 90% of post-vaccine SARS-CoV-2-reactive clones were detected only after vaccination, suggesting vaccine-specific priming. Of the vaccine-specific clones found in convalescent patients, nearly all (304 of 307) were mono-reactive for SARS-CoV-2 spike instead of being cross-reactive with common cold coronaviruses. The median number of SARS-CoV-2-reactive clonotypes rose from roughly 20 after infection to 38 after vaccination, but the change was not significant. Relatively few convalescent patients were included in the study, and early timepoints after natural infection were not analyzed.

The library relied on PCR. At the Johns Hopkins FTIC core, DNA from the cultured CD4+ T cells underwent TCR sequencing with the Oncomine TCR Beta short-read assay. Genomic DNA was extracted from the cultured CD4+ T cells with the QIAamp micro DNA kit. Oncomine TCR Beta libraries from cultured CD4+ T cells were pooled using unique dual indexes and sequenced on an Illumina iSeq 100. Concerning the study's data processing: Non-productive sequences were filtered out, and CDR3s that did not start with C, did not end with F or W, or were shorter than 7 amino acids were discarded. Antigen-specific clonotypes were identified using the MANAFEST web application through comparison of peptide-stimulated wells with reference and other culture wells. To be called positive, a clone needed an FDR below 0.05, an odds ratio above 5, and a productive frequency above 0.1% in at least two of three replicate wells. A clonotype was classed as cross-reactive if the clonotype showed significant expansion both in SARS-CoV-2 spike wells and in at least one common cold coronavirus spike condition. Similarity between CDR3 sequences was evaluated in R version 3.6.1 using Levenshtein distances (stringdist) and unrooted phylogenetic trees (ape). TCRdb trimmed public reads at Q25 via fastp, called clones via MiXCR and kept in-frame beta chains. Every entry covers one CDR3 protein and lists the most common genes and DNA from its rows. Here the V and J calls rest on TCRdb's processing, not on the authors' analysis. The sample profile shows approximately 12,000 distinct CDR3 sequences; approximately 47% of them were found once. Of the sample, around 18% falls within the top ten clones.

In this sample, this clonotype turned up a few times. Its antigen is still unknown. Per-base qualities were not stored, and no clone one base away is much larger. Relative to germline, V is 5 bases shorter and J is 1 base shorter, with 15 bases between their ends. Including the terminal cysteine and phenylalanine, the CDR3 comprises 16 residues. Kept here is only the CDR3 DNA, which spans 48 bases and is read in frame from base 1. As encoded in the germline V gene, CDR1 is SGHTA while CDR2 is FQGNSA. The treatment or condition label, as the study defines it: approximately nine-day PBMC culture with coronavirus spike peptide pools or control peptides (ViraFEST assay). The ViraFEST assay was used in the study, in which antigen-specific T cells were expanded with peptide pools and expanded clonotypes were subsequently identified by TCR sequencing. The convalescent patients' positive SARS-CoV-2 PCR tests were from March to December 2020, which was before the Alpha, Beta and Delta variants emerged in the United States. Each well held about 2.2 million PBMCs cultured in IMDM containing approximately 5.3% human AB serum and approximately 9.8 IU/ml IL-2, with 10 ug/ml peptide pools added. On days 3 and 7, half of the culture medium was replaced with fresh IL-2-containing medium. After ten to eleven days of culture, CD4+ T cells were isolated by negative selection using the EasySep CD4+ T cell isolation kit. Ficoll-Paque Plus gradient centrifugation was used to isolate PBMCs from whole blood, and the isolated PBMCs were then either used fresh or cryopreserved at -140C. Culture conditions were generally each tested in triplicate wells.

Specimen: cultured CD4+ T cells from blood. The clonotype comes from a human donor with COVID-19. The V gene is TRBV7-2 and the J gene is TRBJ1-5; D gene: possibly TRBD1, on 5 matching bases. The CDR3 region has the sequence CASSLHAGLSNQPQHF. At the DNA level, the sequence is TGTGCCAGCAGCCTTCACGCGGGGCTGAGCAATCAGCCCCAGCATTTT.